The 32 T cell receptor beta chains presented below share a single source sample, sequenced in a study of T cell changes during pregnancy in multiple sclerosis. Libraries were prepared by immunoSEQ multiplex PCR; TCRdb keeps only in-frame clonotypes and omits some of them. In the table there are tens of thousands of clones, about nine tenths of which are singletons. Sequencing was performed on peripheral blood, taken in the first trimester of pregnancy. The receptors derive from a female donor in good health, enrolled as a control in a pregnancy study.

This chain links TRBV28 with TRBJ2-2, with a tentative D call TRBD1 (6 bases). The CDR3 is made up of 16 amino acids. The V gene's germline CDR1 is MDHEN and CDR2 SYDVKM. Trimming left V 3 bases short and J 1 base short, with 12 bases between. This chain's CDR3 is CASSFSGRGNTGELFF. For the CDR3, the DNA is TGTGCCAGCAGTTTCTCTGGCAGGGGGAACACCGGGGAGCTGTTTTTT.

This sequence joins TRBV18 and TRBJ2-1, with TRBD2 identical over 10 bases. The V gene end was trimmed by 2 bases and the J gene end by 7 bases; junction bases not matched to a gene: 2. The CDR3 sequence is 14 residues long. Per germline, CDR1 KGHSH and CDR2 LQKENI. The CDR3 DNA sequence: TGTGCCAGCTCACCATCTAGCGGGAGTAATGAGCAGTTCTTC. Amino acids: CASSPSSGSNEQFF.

The chain links TRBV9 to TRBJ2-3; D is unclear. This CDR3 spans 13 amino acids. The germline V gene encodes CDR1 SGDLS and CDR2 YYNGEE. V was clipped by 0 bases and J by 2 bases, with 4 bases between them. Here the CDR3 reads CASSVANTDTQYF. CDR3 coding DNA: TGTGCCAGCAGCGTAGCTAACACAGATACGCAGTATTTT.

The rearrangement uses TRBV2 and TRBJ1-3, with 9 positions matching TRBD1. Trimming cost V 3 bases and J 0 bases; bases outside gene matches: 12. This CDR3 comprises 19 residues. CDR1 is SNHLY, CDR2 FYNNEI, per germline. CDR3 sequence (DNA): TGTGCCAGCAGTGAGGCGGGACAGGGTGTCGTGAGCTCTGGAAACACCATATATTTT. It encodes CASSEAGQGVVSSGNTIYF.

The rearrangement joins TRBV2 to TRBJ1-4; possibly TRBD1 for D (6 bases). The CDR3 runs 14 residues. CDR1 and CDR2 from the germline V gene are SNHLY and FYNNEI. Trimming removed 1 base at V and 7 bases at J, with 10 bases between. CDR3 region: CASSEGQGREKLFF. The CDR3 coding sequence is TGTGCCAGCAGTGAAGGGCAGGGGCGTGAAAAACTGTTTTTT.

This chain joins TRBV7-9 and TRBJ2-5; 8 bases line up with TRBD1. CDR3 length equals 15 residues. From germline, CDR1 is SEHNR and CDR2 FQNEAQ (reference sequence). The trim removed 3 bases at V and 4 bases at J, leaving 7 bases unmatched. CDR3 amino acids: CASSFSRTGLETQYF. The CDR3 DNA reads as TGTGCCAGCAGCTTTTCCCGGACAGGGTTAGAGACCCAGTACTTC. Drawing the rest from reference TRBV7-9 and TRBJ2-5, the complete variable domain is DTGVSQNPRHKITKRGQNVTFRCDPISEHNRLYWYRQTLGQGPEFLTYFQNEAQLEKSRLLSDRFSAERPKGSFSTLEIQRTEQGDSAMYLCASSFSRTGLETQYFGPGTRLLVL.

V gene TRBV5-1 combines with J gene TRBJ1-2; 8 bases agree with TRBD1. CDR1 and CDR2 from the germline V gene are SGHRS and YFSETQ. This CDR3 spans 24 amino acids. With 3 bases clipped from V and 2 bases from J, the junction kept 33 bases outside the gene matches. The CDR3 protein is CASSSPALRGRTEEGSGENYGYTF. The CDR3 DNA sequence: TGCGCCAGCAGCTCTCCTGCGCTCAGGGGGCGAACTGAGGAAGGATCAGGGGAAAACTATGGCTACACCTTC.

The rearrangement joins TRBV7-9 to TRBJ2-7; 7 positions match TRBD1. Germline loops: CDR1 SEHNR, CDR2 FQNEAQ (reference sequence). V lost 2 bases and J lost 3; bases outside the gene matches: 1. The CDR3 has 13 residues. The CDR3 nucleotides are TGTGCCAGCAGCTTAAGGGACAGCTACGAGCAGTACTTC. Translating it yields CASSLRDSYEQYF. The whole variable domain, remainder taken from reference TRBV7-9 and TRBJ2-7, is DTGVSQNPRHKITKRGQNVTFRCDPISEHNRLYWYRQTLGQGPEFLTYFQNEAQLEKSRLLSDRFSAERPKGSFSTLEIQRTEQGDSAMYLCASSLRDSYEQYFGPGTRLTVT.

V usage is TRBV14 and J usage is TRBJ2-7; 9 bases are a match to TRBD1. Germline V gene data show CDR1 as SGHDN and CDR2 as FVKESK. V shed 4 bases and J 2 bases; nucleotides not matched to a gene: 6. There are 15 residues in the CDR3. CDR3 DNA: TGTGCCAGCAGCCCTCGGACAGGGGCCACCTACGAGCAGTACTTC. It codes for CASSPRTGATYEQYF.

The chain has TRBV5-4 and TRBJ2-3; a weak D match, TRBD2 (7 bases). CDR1 and CDR2 (germline): SGHNT, YYREEE (reference sequence). This CDR3 region has 14 residues. The V end lost 5 bases, the J end lost 5 bases, and 15 bases lay between the germline ends. The CDR3 region is CASSFFGGRDTQYF. In DNA form, the CDR3 reads TGTGCCAGCAGTTTCTTCGGGGGGCGAGATACGCAGTATTTT.

Notes on this clone: The same CDR3 is also encoded by other DNA sequences in this sample. The chain carries TRBV18 and TRBJ1-2; TRBD1 agrees at 8 bases. The CDR3 sequence is 13 residues long. Per the germline V gene, CDR1 is KGHSH and CDR2 is LQKENI. The ends lost 3 bases at V and 3 bases at J; junction bases unmatched: 0. CDR3: CASSPDRDYGYTF. CDR3 bases: TGTGCCAGCTCACCGGACAGGGACTATGGCTACACCTTC.

The rearrangement joins TRBV19 to TRBJ2-5, with D tentatively TRBD2 (6 bases). Trimming pared 9 bases from V and 5 bases from J, leaving 19 bases between. This CDR3 is 14 amino acids long. Germline V gene data show CDR1 as LNHDA and CDR2 as SQIVND (reference sequence). The CDR3 region has the DNA TGTGCCAGCCGCTCGGAGGGGACGGGGGAGACCCAGTACTTC. Encoded protein: CASRSEGTGETQYF.

This chain links TRBV7-2 with TRBJ2-3; maybe TRBD2 (6 bases). The CDR3 consists of 15 residues. Germline V gene sequence: CDR1 SGHTA, CDR2 FQGNSA. Trimming left V 4 bases short and J 3 bases short, with 14 bases between. In DNA form, the CDR3 reads TGTGCCAGCAGCTCACGGGAGACCCCTACAGATACGCAGTATTTT. Protein product: CASSSRETPTDTQYF.

This chain links TRBV7-6 with TRBJ1-5; D uncertain. The CDR3 is 18 amino acids. Looked up from germline, CDR1 is SGHVS and CDR2 is FNYEAQ. V was cut by 5 bases and J by 0 bases, with 20 bases left in between. The CDR3 sequence: CASSRRSPAEYSNQPQHF. The CDR3, as DNA: TGTGCCAGCAGCCGCCGAAGCCCCGCCGAATATAGCAATCAGCCCCAGCATTTT.

This sequence joins TRBV18 and TRBJ2-2; 8 positions match TRBD2. The length of the CDR3 is 16 residues. Germline lookup yields CDR1 KGHSH and CDR2 LQKENI. The V gene end was trimmed by 4 bases and the J gene end by 3 bases; junction bases not matched to a gene: 7. CDR3 protein: CASSQWTSQDTGELFF. In DNA form, the CDR3 reads TGTGCCAGCTCACAGTGGACTAGCCAGGACACCGGGGAGCTGTTTTTT.

The chain carries TRBV5-6 and TRBJ2-1; D not certain. V lost 0 bases, J lost 4 bases, and 11 bases lay in between. The germline V gene has CDR1 SGHDT and CDR2 YYEEEE. This CDR3 has 15 residues. The CDR3 bases are TGTGCCAGCAGCTTGGCTAATTCCGGTTACAATGAGCAGTTCTTC. This translates into CASSLANSGYNEQFF.

In its sample, this clone was seen once. The chain has TRBV9 and TRBJ1-4; D ambiguous. The CDR3 has 15 residues. The germline V gene encodes CDR1 SGDLS and CDR2 YYNGEE. The V end was cut by 3 bases, the J end by 4 bases, with 13 bases between. CDR3 sequence reads: CASSASRLSNEKLFF. In DNA form, the CDR3 reads TGTGCCAGCAGCGCTAGCCGGCTCAGTAATGAAAAACTGTTTTTT. Together with reference TRBV9 and TRBJ1-4, the CDR3 gives the full variable domain: DSGVTQTPKHLITATGQRVTLRCSPRSGDLSVYWYQQSLDQGLQFLIQYYNGEERAKGNILERFSAQQFPDLHSELNLSSLELGDSALYFCASSASRLSNEKLFFGSGTQLSVL.

This clone was counted a few times. The chain couples TRBV10-1 to TRBJ2-7, with 9 bases that match TRBD2. Trimming at V came to 3 bases and at J to 0 bases, leaving 6 bases not matched to a gene. The CDR3 totals 16 residues. From germline, CDR1 is WNHNN and CDR2 SYGVQD (reference sequence). The CDR3 is CASSDSGSGSSYEQYF. CDR3 DNA: TGCGCCAGCAGTGATTCCGGTAGCGGGAGCTCCTACGAGCAGTACTTC.

The V and J genes are TRBV10-3 and TRBJ1-1; 8 bases align to TRBD1. Germline lookup yields CDR1 ENHRY and CDR2 SYGVKD. V shed 3 bases and J 0 bases; nucleotides not matched to a gene: 9. The CDR3 runs to 17 residues. The CDR3 DNA reads TGTGCCATCAGTGACCCGGACAGGGCCGACGTGAACACTGAAGCTTTCTTT. Translation: CAISDPDRADVNTEAFF.

The chain joins TRBV25-1 to TRBJ2-7; possible D gene TRBD1, 6 bases. Trimming took 8 bases from V and 3 from J, leaving 14 bases between them. CDR3 length equals 13 residues. Germline V CDR1 and CDR2: MGHDK, SYGVNS. CDR3 region: CASGPTGVYEQYF. The CDR3 bases are TGTGCCAGCGGGCCGACAGGAGTCTACGAGCAGTACTTC.

This clone has a handful of counts. The DNA for the CDR3 is TGTGCCAGCATCAGTGGAGGACAGGCAACCGGGGAGCTGTTTTTT. The encoded protein is CASISGGQATGELFF. The rearrangement links TRBV2 to TRBJ2-2; 7 positions agree with TRBD1. The junction had 10 bases not matched to a gene; V was cut back by 7 bases and J by 5 bases. CDR1 and CDR2 from the germline V gene are SNHLY and FYNNEI. CDR3 length: 15 residues.

V and J are TRBV12-5 and TRBJ1-2, with TRBD1 matching over 9 bases. The CDR3 has 15 residues. Trimming took 1 base from V and 6 from J; bases not matched to a gene: 6. Looked up from germline, CDR1 is LGHNT and CDR2 is FRNRAP. CDR3 protein: CASGLAQGASHGYTF. The CDR3 DNA is TGTGCTAGTGGTTTGGCACAGGGGGCCTCCCATGGCTACACCTTC.

A few counts support this clone. The chain is built from TRBV19 and TRBJ2-7; D remains unclear. Per the germline V gene, CDR1 is LNHDA and CDR2 is SQIVND (reference sequence). There are 11 residues in the CDR3. V was cut by 9 bases and J by 7 bases, with 13 bases left in between. The chain's CDR3 is CASCSVREQYF. CDR3 DNA: TGTGCCAGCTGCTCTGTCCGGGAGCAGTACTTC.

This sequence joins TRBV28 and TRBJ1-5, with a tentative D call TRBD1 (6 bases). Per the germline V gene, CDR1 is MDHEN and CDR2 is SYDVKM. Trimming took 6 bases from V and 4 from J, leaving 19 bases between them. CDR3 size: 16 residues. The DNA of the CDR3 is TGTGCCAGCAGACGGGGACAAGCGGAAACAAATCAGCCCCAGCATTTT. Amino acid sequence: CASRRGQAETNQPQHF.

CDR3 DNA: TGCGCCAGTCACTTGGGGAGGGGCAACACTGAAGCTTTCTTT. Protein sequence: CASHLGRGNTEAFF. The J gene is TRBJ1-1, the V gene TRBV5-1; a weak D match, TRBD1 (5 bases). V lost 8 bases to trimming and J lost 2 bases, with 16 bases between them. This CDR3 has 14 amino acids. Germline CDR1 and CDR2: SGHRS and YFSETQ.

The chain links TRBV6-5 to TRBJ1-4, with D possibly matching TRBD1 (5 bases). With 0 bases removed from V and 7 bases from J, the gap between germline ends came to 12 bases. The CDR3 contains 15 residues. CDR1 is MNHEY and CDR2 is SVGAGI in the germline V gene. The CDR3 loop is CASSYSEGMGEKLFF. The CDR3 nucleotides read TGTGCCAGCAGTTACTCGGAGGGGATGGGTGAAAAACTGTTTTTT.

This chain connects TRBV6-5 to TRBJ2-3; D remains ambiguous. V gave up 0 bases and J gave up 6 bases, with 10 bases separating them. The CDR3 has 14 amino acids. The germline V gene has CDR1 MNHEY and CDR2 SVGAGI. The CDR3 DNA sequence: TGTGCCAGCAGTTACTCGAGCCTAGAGGATACGCAGTATTTT. It specifies CASSYSSLEDTQYF.

The gene calls are TRBV4-1 and TRBJ2-1, with unresolved D. The CDR3 totals 15 residues. Germline-derived CDR1 and CDR2 are MGHRA and YSYEKL. Between the trimmed V and J ends, which lost 0 bases and 4 bases, there was a span of 10 bases. The CDR3 DNA is TGCGCCAGCAGCCAAGATATTACAGAATACAATGAGCAGTTCTTC. Its protein is CASSQDITEYNEQFF.

This clone was counted once. The chain joins TRBV9 to TRBJ2-1, with D unresolved. The germline V gene has CDR1 SGDLS and CDR2 YYNGEE. The CDR3 sequence is 15 residues long. V was trimmed by 4 bases and J by 6 bases, leaving 17 bases between them. In DNA, the CDR3 is TGTGCCAGCAGCCCCTCCTGGCGGCTTGGCAATGAGCAGTTCTTC. Translating it yields CASSPSWRLGNEQFF.

The V gene is TRBV10-3, the J gene TRBJ2-1; no definite D call. This CDR3 region has 15 residues. V was pared by 4 bases and J by 2 bases, with 12 bases between. Germline assignment: CDR1 ENHRY and CDR2 SYGVKD. In nucleotides, the CDR3 is TGTGCCATCAGTGGCGGCAGCGTCCCCTACAATGAGCAGTTCTTC. Translation: CAISGGSVPYNEQFF.

The chain links TRBV7-9 to TRBJ1-2; tentatively, D is TRBD1 (5 bases). Germline assignment: CDR1 SEHNR and CDR2 FQNEAQ (reference sequence). The germline V and J ends were trimmed by 8 bases and 4 bases, with 17 bases remaining between them. The CDR3 runs 14 residues. The CDR3 spells CASAKSTDAYGYTF. CDR3 in DNA: TGTGCCAGCGCCAAGTCGACAGACGCCTATGGCTACACCTTC.

This clone has just one count. The chain has TRBV6-6 and TRBJ2-7; TRBD1 agrees at 9 bases. The CDR3 extends over 14 amino acids. The germline gives CDR1 MNHNY, CDR2 SVGAGI (reference sequence). V was clipped by 2 bases and J by 4 bases; unmatched bases: 3. The chain's CDR3 is CASSYLGQGYEQYF. The CDR3 nucleotides read TGTGCCAGCAGTTACCTAGGACAGGGGTACGAGCAGTACTTC.